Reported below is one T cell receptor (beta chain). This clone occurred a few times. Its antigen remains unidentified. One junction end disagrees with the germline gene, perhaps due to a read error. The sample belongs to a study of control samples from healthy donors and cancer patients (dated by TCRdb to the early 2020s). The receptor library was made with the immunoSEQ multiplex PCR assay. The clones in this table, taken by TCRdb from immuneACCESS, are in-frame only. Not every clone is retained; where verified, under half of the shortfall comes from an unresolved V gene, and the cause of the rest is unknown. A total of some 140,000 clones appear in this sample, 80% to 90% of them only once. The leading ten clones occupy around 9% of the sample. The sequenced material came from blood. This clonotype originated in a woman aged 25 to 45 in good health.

The CDR3 reads as follows: CASSEGRDQPQHF. The DNA sequence is as follows: TGTGCCAGTAGTGAAGGGAGGGATCAACCCCAGCATTTT. The chain uses TRBV19 and TRBJ1-5; too little of a D gene remains to name it. Counted from cysteine to phenylalanine, this CDR3 has 13 amino acids. Only the CDR3 DNA stays, 39 bases, in frame from base 1. The germline V gene encodes CDR1 LNHDA and CDR2 SQIVND (reference sequence).